This entry lists 7 T cell receptor beta chains sequenced from one sample in a study of cytomegalovirus exposure and HLA in healthy donors. The study ran its PCR with 60 Vbeta and 13 Jbeta primers. The method was immunoSEQ multiplex PCR; TCRdb's version includes in-frame clones alone and lacks a portion of them. This sample carries 95,000 to 150,000 clones, over 65% of them seen once, and the ten largest clones take about 8.3%. The sample consisted of PBMCs. These receptor sequences come from a woman aged 40 to 50 in good health and CMV-seropositive.

This sequence joins TRBV14 and TRBJ2-5; 10 bases agree with TRBD1. The CDR3 length is 16 residues. Germline values: CDR1 SGHDN, CDR2 FVKESK. With V trimmed by 4 bases and J by 3 bases, 8 bases remained unmatched. Here the CDR3 DNA reads TGTGCCAGCAGCCCCAACCGAGGGACAGGGGAAGAGACCCAGTACTTC. Translating it yields CASSPNRGTGEETQYF.

The rearrangement links TRBV7-9 to TRBJ1-2; 8 bases agree with TRBD1. V shed 6 bases and J 2 bases; nucleotides not matched to a gene: 8. From germline, CDR1 is SEHNR and CDR2 FQNEAQ (reference sequence). This CDR3 has 15 amino acids. The CDR3 DNA reads as TGTGCCAGCAGACCCGACAGGGGAGGAAACTATGGCTACACCTTC. Its protein product is CASRPDRGGNYGYTF.

The chain couples TRBV10-3 to TRBJ1-1, with D tentatively TRBD1 (6 bases). This CDR3 is 15 amino acids long. The V end lost 0 bases, the J end lost 0 bases, and 8 bases lay between the germline ends. Germline assignment: CDR1 ENHRY and CDR2 SYGVKD. The CDR3 loop reads CAISESGQLNTEAFF. In DNA, the CDR3 is TGTGCCATCAGTGAGTCTGGACAGCTGAACACTGAAGCTTTCTTT.

This clone was detected only a few times. The CDR3 DNA follows: TGTGCCAGCAGCTTACACCTCAGGAGGACTGAAGCTTTCTTT. Protein: CASSLHLRRTEAFF. The V and J genes are TRBV7-2 and TRBJ1-1; D remains unclear. From germline, CDR1 is SGHTA and CDR2 FQGNSA. Trimming left V 2 bases short and J 5 bases short, with 12 bases between. The CDR3 has 14 residues.

The chain couples TRBV25-1 to TRBJ2-5; 9 nucleotides align to TRBD1. The CDR3 has 14 residues. V shed 6 bases and J 4 bases; nucleotides not matched to a gene: 6. The germline V gene has CDR1 MGHDK and CDR2 SYGVNS. Written as DNA, the CDR3 is TGTGCCAGCAGAGTGACAGGGGGGTCAGAGACCCAGTACTTC. Translated, it gives CASRVTGGSETQYF.

This clone showed up just a few times. The V gene is TRBV5-1, the J gene TRBJ1-2; tentatively, D is TRBD1 (5 bases). The CDR3 runs to 13 residues. Trimming pared 4 bases from V and 4 bases from J, leaving 11 bases between. Germline V gene sequence: CDR1 SGHRS, CDR2 YFSETQ. Written as DNA, the CDR3 is TGCGCCAGCAGCGCGGGACGGCTCTATGGCTACACCTTC. Its translation is CASSAGRLYGYTF.

The chain couples TRBV21-1 to TRBJ1-1; TRBD1 is taken as the D call from the table, unchecked against the DNA. TRBV21-1 is a listed pseudogene. CDR3 size: 15 residues. Written as DNA, the CDR3 is TGTGCCAGCAGCTTTACAGGGGAAGTGAACACTGAAGCTTTCTTT. It specifies CASSFTGEVNTEAFF.